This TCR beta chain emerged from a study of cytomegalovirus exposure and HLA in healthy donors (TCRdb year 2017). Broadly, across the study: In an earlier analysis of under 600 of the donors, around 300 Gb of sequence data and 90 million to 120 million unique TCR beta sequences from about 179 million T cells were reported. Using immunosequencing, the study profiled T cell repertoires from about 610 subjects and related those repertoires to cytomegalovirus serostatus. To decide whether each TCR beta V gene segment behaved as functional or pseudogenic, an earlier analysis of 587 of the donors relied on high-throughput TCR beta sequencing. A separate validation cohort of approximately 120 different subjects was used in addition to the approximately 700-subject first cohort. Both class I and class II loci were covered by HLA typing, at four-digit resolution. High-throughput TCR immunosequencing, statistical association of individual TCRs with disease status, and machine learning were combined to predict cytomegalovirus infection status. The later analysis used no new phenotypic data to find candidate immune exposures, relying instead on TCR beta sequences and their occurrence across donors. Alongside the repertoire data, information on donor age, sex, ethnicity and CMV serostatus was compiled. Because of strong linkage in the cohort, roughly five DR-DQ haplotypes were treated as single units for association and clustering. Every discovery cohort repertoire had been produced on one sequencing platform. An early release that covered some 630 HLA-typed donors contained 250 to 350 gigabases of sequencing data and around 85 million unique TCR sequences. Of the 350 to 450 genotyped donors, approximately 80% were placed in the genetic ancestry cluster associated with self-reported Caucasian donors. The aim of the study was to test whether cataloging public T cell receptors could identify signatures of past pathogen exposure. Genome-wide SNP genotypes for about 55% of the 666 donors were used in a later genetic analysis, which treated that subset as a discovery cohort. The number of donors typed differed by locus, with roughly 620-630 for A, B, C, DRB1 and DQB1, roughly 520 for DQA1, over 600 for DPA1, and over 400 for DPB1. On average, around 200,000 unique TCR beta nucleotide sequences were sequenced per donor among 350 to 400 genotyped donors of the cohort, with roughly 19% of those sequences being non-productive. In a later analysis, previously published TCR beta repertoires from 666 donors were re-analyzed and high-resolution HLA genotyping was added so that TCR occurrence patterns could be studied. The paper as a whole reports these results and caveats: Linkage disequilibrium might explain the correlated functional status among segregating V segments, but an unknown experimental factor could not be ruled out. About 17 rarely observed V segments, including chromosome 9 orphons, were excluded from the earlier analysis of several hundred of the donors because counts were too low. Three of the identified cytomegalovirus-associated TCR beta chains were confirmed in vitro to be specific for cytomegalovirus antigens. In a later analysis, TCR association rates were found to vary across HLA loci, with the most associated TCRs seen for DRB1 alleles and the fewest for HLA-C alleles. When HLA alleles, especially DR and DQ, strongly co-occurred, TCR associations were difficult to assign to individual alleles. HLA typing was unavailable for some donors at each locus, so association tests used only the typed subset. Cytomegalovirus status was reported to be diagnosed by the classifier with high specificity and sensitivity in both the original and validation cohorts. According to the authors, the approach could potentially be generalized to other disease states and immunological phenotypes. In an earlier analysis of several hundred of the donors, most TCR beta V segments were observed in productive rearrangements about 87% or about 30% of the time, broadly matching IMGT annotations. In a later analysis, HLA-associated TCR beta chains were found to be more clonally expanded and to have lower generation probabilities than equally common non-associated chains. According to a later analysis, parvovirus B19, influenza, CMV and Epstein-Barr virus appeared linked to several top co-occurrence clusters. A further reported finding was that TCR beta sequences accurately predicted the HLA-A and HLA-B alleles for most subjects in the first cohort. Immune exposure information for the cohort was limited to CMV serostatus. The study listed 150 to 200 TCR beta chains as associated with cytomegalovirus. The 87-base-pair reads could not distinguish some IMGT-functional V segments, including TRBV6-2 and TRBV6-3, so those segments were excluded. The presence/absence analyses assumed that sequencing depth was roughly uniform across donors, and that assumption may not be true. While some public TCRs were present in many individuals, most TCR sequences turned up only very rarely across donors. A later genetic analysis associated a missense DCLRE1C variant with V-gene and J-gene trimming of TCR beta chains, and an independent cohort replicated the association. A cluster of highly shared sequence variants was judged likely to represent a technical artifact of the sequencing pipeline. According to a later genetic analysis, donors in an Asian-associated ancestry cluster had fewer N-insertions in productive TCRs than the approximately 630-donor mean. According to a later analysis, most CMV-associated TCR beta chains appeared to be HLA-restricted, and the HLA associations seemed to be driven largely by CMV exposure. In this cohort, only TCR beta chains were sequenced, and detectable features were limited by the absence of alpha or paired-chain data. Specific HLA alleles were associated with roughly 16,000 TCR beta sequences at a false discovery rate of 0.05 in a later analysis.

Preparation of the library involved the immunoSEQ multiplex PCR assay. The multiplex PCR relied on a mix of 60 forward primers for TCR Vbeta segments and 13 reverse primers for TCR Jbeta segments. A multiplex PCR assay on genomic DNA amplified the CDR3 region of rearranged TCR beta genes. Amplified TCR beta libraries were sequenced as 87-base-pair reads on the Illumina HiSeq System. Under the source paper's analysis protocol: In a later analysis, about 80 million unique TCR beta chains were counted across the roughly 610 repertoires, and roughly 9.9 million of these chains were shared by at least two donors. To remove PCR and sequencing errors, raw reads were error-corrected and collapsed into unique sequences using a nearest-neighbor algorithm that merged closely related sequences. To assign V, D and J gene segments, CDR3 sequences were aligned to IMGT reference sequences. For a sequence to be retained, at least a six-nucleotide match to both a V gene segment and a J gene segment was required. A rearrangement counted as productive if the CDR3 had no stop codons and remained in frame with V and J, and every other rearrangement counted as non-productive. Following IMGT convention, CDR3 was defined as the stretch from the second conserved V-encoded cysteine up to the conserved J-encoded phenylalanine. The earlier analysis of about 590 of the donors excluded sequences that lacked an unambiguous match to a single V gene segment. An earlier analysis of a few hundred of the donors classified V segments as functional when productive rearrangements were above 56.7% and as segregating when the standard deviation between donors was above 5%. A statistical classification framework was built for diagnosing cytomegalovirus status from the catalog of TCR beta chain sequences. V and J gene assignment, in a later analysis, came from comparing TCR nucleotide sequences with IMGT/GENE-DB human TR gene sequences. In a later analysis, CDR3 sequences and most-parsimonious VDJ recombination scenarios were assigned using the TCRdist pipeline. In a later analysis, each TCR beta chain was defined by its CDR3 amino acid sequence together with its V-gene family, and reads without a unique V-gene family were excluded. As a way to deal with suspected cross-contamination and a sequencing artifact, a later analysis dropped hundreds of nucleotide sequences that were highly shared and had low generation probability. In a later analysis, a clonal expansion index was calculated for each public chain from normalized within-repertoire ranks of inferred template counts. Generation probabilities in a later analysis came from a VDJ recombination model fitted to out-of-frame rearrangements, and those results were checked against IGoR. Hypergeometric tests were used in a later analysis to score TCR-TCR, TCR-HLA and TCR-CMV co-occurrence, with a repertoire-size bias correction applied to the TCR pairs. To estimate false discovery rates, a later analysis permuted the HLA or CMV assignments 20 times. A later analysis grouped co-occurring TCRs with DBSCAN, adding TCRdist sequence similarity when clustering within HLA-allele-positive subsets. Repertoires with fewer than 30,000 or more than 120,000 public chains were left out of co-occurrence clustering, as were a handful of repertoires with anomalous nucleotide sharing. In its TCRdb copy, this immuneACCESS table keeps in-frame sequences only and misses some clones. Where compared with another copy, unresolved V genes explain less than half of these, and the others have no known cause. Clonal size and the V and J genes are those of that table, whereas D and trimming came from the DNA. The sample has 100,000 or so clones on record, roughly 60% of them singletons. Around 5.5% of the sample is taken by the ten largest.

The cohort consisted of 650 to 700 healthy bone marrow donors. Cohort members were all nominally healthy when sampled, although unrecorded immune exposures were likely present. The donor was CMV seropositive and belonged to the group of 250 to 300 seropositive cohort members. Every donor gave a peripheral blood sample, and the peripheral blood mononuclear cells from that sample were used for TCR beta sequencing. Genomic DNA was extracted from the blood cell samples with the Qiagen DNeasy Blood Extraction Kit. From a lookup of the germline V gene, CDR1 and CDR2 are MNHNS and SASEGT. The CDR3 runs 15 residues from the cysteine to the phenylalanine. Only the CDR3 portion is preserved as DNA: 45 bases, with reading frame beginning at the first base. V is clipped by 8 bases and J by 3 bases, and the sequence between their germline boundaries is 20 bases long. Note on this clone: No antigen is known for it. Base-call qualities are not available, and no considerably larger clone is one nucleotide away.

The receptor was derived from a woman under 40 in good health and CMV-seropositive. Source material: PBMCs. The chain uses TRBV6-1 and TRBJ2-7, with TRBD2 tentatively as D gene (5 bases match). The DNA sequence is TGTGCCAGCCGTGCCGGGAAAGAGATTTTCTACGAGCAGTACTTC. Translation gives CASRAGKEIFYEQYF.